These T cell receptor beta chains were read from a single sample in a study of PD-1 blockade in classical Hodgkin lymphoma. Using immunoSEQ multiplex PCR, the repertoire was profiled, and TCRdb retains in-frame clones only, with some absent. The sample shows tens of thousands of clones, approximately 94% of them seen only once. The sample in question was peripheral blood mononuclear cells (PBMCs), obtained before the fourth cycle of nivolumab. Every receptor here comes from a human donor with classical Hodgkin lymphoma. Both conserved end residues are part of each CDR3. Each record gives: V gene, D gene, J gene, clone size, CDR3 protein, CDR3 DNA. A D gene is named only where the DNA matches it firmly. Size tells how often a clone was seen (once, few, many) or the class of an expanded clone, and some rows leave it out.

v_call: TRBV28; d_call: TRBD1; j_call: TRBJ2-2; clone_size: NA; cdr3_aa: CASSLRGPTGELFF; cdr3_nt: TGTGCCAGCAGTTTAAGGGGGCCCACCGGGGAGCTGTTTTTT
v_call: TRBV9; d_call: NA; j_call: TRBJ2-3; clone_size: NA; cdr3_aa: CASSVDAGTDTQYF; cdr3_nt: TGTGCCAGCAGCGTAGACGCTGGTACAGATACGCAGTATTTT
v_call: TRBV7-8; d_call: TRBD2; j_call: TRBJ2-1; clone_size: NA; cdr3_aa: CASSAEGGRAGEQFF; cdr3_nt: TGTGCCAGCAGCGCGGAGGGCGGGAGGGCCGGTGAGCAGTTCTTC
v_call: TRBV9; d_call: NA; j_call: TRBJ2-3; clone_size: NA; cdr3_aa: CASSVWGHTDTQYF; cdr3_nt: TGTGCCAGCAGCGTATGGGGCCACACAGATACGCAGTATTTT
v_call: TRBV4-1; d_call: NA; j_call: TRBJ1-1; clone_size: NA; cdr3_aa: CASSRTKNTEAFF; cdr3_nt: TGCGCCAGCAGCCGGACAAAAAACACTGAAGCTTTCTTT
v_call: TRBV10-3; d_call: NA; j_call: TRBJ2-4; clone_size: NA; cdr3_aa: CAISESFEQGRQYF; cdr3_nt: TGTGCCATCAGTGAGTCGTTCGAACAGGGGAGGCAGTACTTC
v_call: TRBV15; d_call: NA; j_call: TRBJ1-4; clone_size: NA; cdr3_aa: CATSPPGRSEKLFF; cdr3_nt: TGTGCCACCAGCCCCCCGGGCCGTTCGGAAAAACTGTTTTTT
v_call: TRBV27; d_call: NA; j_call: TRBJ2-3; clone_size: once; cdr3_aa: CASSDQDSYTDTQYF; cdr3_nt: TGTGCCAGCAGTGACCAGGACAGCTACACAGATACGCAGTATTTT
v_call: TRBV19; d_call: NA; j_call: TRBJ2-2; clone_size: NA; cdr3_aa: CATCSGPNTGELFF; cdr3_nt: TGTGCCACTTGCTCGGGTCCGAACACCGGGGAGCTGTTTTTT
v_call: TRBV19; d_call: NA; j_call: TRBJ1-5; clone_size: NA; cdr3_aa: CASRSGSSNQPQHF; cdr3_nt: TGTGCCAGTAGAAGTGGCTCAAGCAATCAGCCCCAGCATTTT
v_call: TRBV7-9; d_call: NA; j_call: TRBJ1-2; clone_size: few; cdr3_aa: CASSPSGGYTF; cdr3_nt: TGTGCCAGCAGTCCAAGCGGAGGCTACACCTTC
v_call: TRBV11-2; d_call: TRBD2; j_call: TRBJ2-3; clone_size: NA; cdr3_aa: CASSFGGGPALTDTQYF; cdr3_nt: TGTGCCAGCAGCTTCGGCGGGGGGCCCGCCCTCACAGATACGCAGTATTTT
v_call: TRBV7-9; d_call: NA; j_call: TRBJ2-7; clone_size: once; cdr3_aa: CASSLGDVQVYEQYF; cdr3_nt: TGTGCCAGCAGCCTAGGGGATGTGCAGGTCTACGAGCAGTACTTC
v_call: TRBV11-2; d_call: NA; j_call: TRBJ1-4; clone_size: NA; cdr3_aa: CASSSRPNRNEKLFF; cdr3_nt: TGTGCCAGCAGCTCCCGACCGAACCGGAATGAAAAACTGTTTTTT
v_call: TRBV10-2; d_call: TRBD2; j_call: TRBJ2-1; clone_size: NA; cdr3_aa: CASSDSLASGTRESSYNEQFF; cdr3_nt: TGCGCCAGCAGTGATTCTTTAGCTAGCGGGACGCGTGAAAGCTCCTACAATGAGCAGTTCTTC
v_call: TRBV7-8; d_call: TRBD1; j_call: TRBJ2-2; clone_size: NA; cdr3_aa: CASSSTGGTGELFF; cdr3_nt: TGTGCCAGCAGCTCCACAGGGGGAACCGGGGAGCTGTTTTTT
v_call: TRBV29-1; d_call: NA; j_call: TRBJ2-5; clone_size: NA; cdr3_aa: CSVGAFRHQETQYF; cdr3_nt: TGCAGCGTGGGGGCATTCAGGCACCAAGAGACCCAGTACTTC
v_call: TRBV10-2; d_call: NA; j_call: TRBJ1-5; clone_size: NA; cdr3_aa: CASRVNSNQPQHF; cdr3_nt: TGCGCCAGCAGAGTGAATAGCAATCAGCCCCAGCATTTT
v_call: TRBV12-5; d_call: TRBD1; j_call: TRBJ1-5; clone_size: NA; cdr3_aa: CASGFGTAVNQPQHF; cdr3_nt: TGTGCTAGTGGTTTCGGGACAGCTGTAAATCAGCCCCAGCATTTT
v_call: TRBV4-1; d_call: TRBD1; j_call: TRBJ2-5; clone_size: once; cdr3_aa: CASSRRDRGTETQYF; cdr3_nt: TGCGCCAGCAGCCGCCGGGACAGGGGCACAGAGACCCAGTACTTC
v_call: TRBV7-9; d_call: NA; j_call: TRBJ2-5; clone_size: NA; cdr3_aa: CASSSGVSADQETQYF; cdr3_nt: TGTGCCAGCAGCTCCGGGGTGAGCGCAGACCAAGAGACCCAGTACTTC
v_call: TRBV30; d_call: NA; j_call: TRBJ1-5; clone_size: NA; cdr3_aa: CAWSADNYQPQHF; cdr3_nt: TGTGCTTGGAGTGCCGACAACTATCAGCCCCAGCATTTT
v_call: TRBV19; d_call: NA; j_call: TRBJ1-1; clone_size: NA; cdr3_aa: CASSRWVNTEAFF; cdr3_nt: TGTGCCAGTAGTAGGTGGGTGAACACTGAAGCTTTCTTT
v_call: TRBV18; d_call: NA; j_call: TRBJ2-7; clone_size: once; cdr3_aa: CASSPIPHSYEQYF; cdr3_nt: TGTGCCAGCTCACCTATTCCACACTCCTACGAGCAGTACTTC
v_call: TRBV19; d_call: NA; j_call: TRBJ1-4; clone_size: NA; cdr3_aa: CASRVRDIGGEKLFF; cdr3_nt: TGTGCCAGTAGGGTCCGGGACATCGGTGGTGAAAAACTGTTTTTT
v_call: TRBV7-3; d_call: NA; j_call: TRBJ1-1; clone_size: NA; cdr3_aa: CASSLKGRDTEAFF; cdr3_nt: TGTGCCAGCAGCTTAAAGGGTAGGGACACTGAAGCTTTCTTT
v_call: TRBV12-5; d_call: TRBD1; j_call: TRBJ2-3; clone_size: NA; cdr3_aa: CASGTGTDTDTQYF; cdr3_nt: TGTGCTAGTGGTACCGGGACAGACACAGATACGCAGTATTTT
v_call: TRBV5-4; d_call: TRBD1; j_call: TRBJ1-5; clone_size: NA; cdr3_aa: CASSAGQNQPQHF; cdr3_nt: TGTGCCAGCAGCGCGGGACAGAATCAGCCCCAGCATTTT
v_call: TRBV18; d_call: TRBD2; j_call: TRBJ2-1; clone_size: NA; cdr3_aa: CASSPVAGKEQFF; cdr3_nt: TGTGCCAGCTCACCCGTAGCGGGGAAAGAGCAGTTCTTC
v_call: TRBV5-1; d_call: TRBD1; j_call: TRBJ2-1; clone_size: NA; cdr3_aa: CASSLGTGPEQFF; cdr3_nt: TGCGCCAGCAGCTTGGGGACAGGGCCCGAGCAGTTCTTC
v_call: TRBV13; d_call: NA; j_call: TRBJ2-1; clone_size: NA; cdr3_aa: CASSQKQGQWYNEQFF; cdr3_nt: TGTGCCAGCAGCCAGAAACAGGGCCAATGGTACAATGAGCAGTTCTTC
v_call: TRBV6-1; d_call: NA; j_call: TRBJ2-5; clone_size: NA; cdr3_aa: CASSEERGETQYF; cdr3_nt: TGTGCCAGCAGTGAAGAGAGGGGGGAGACCCAGTACTTC
v_call: TRBV5-1; d_call: TRBD2; j_call: TRBJ2-2; clone_size: few; cdr3_aa: CASSLTPSGGLNTGELFF; cdr3_nt: TGCGCCAGCAGCTTAACGCCTAGCGGGGGCCTGAACACCGGGGAGCTGTTTTTT
v_call: TRBV28; d_call: NA; j_call: TRBJ2-1; clone_size: once; cdr3_aa: CASSPLLSVPYNEQFF; cdr3_nt: TGTGCCAGCAGTCCCCTACTTAGCGTCCCCTACAATGAGCAGTTCTTC
v_call: TRBV28; d_call: NA; j_call: TRBJ1-1; clone_size: NA; cdr3_aa: CASSLRRGADTEAFF; cdr3_nt: TGTGCCAGCAGTTTACGTCGGGGGGCCGACACTGAAGCTTTCTTT
v_call: TRBV5-1; d_call: NA; j_call: TRBJ2-7; clone_size: NA; cdr3_aa: CASSLESLYEQYF; cdr3_nt: TGCGCCAGCAGCTTGGAATCGCTGTACGAGCAGTACTTC
v_call: TRBV6-1; d_call: NA; j_call: TRBJ1-1; clone_size: once; cdr3_aa: CASSEGGLMNTEAFF; cdr3_nt: TGTGCCAGCAGTGAAGGGGGTTTGATGAACACTGAAGCTTTCTTT
v_call: TRBV28; d_call: NA; j_call: TRBJ1-3; clone_size: NA; cdr3_aa: CASSSQGQRNTIYF; cdr3_nt: TGTGCCAGCAGTTCCCAGGGGCAAAGAAACACCATATATTTT
v_call: TRBV10-3; d_call: NA; j_call: TRBJ1-1; clone_size: NA; cdr3_aa: CAISAAAGTEAFF; cdr3_nt: TGTGCCATCAGTGCCGCCGCGGGGACTGAAGCTTTCTTT
v_call: TRBV7-8; d_call: TRBD2; j_call: TRBJ2-4; clone_size: NA; cdr3_aa: CASGPGRGGQNIQYF; cdr3_nt: TGTGCCAGCGGGCCGGGCCGGGGGGGTCAAAACATTCAGTACTTC
v_call: TRBV11-1; d_call: NA; j_call: TRBJ2-1; clone_size: NA; cdr3_aa: CASSLGPNIHEQFF; cdr3_nt: TGTGCCAGCAGCTTAGGACCAAACATTCATGAGCAGTTCTTC
v_call: TRBV6-1; d_call: NA; j_call: TRBJ1-2; clone_size: NA; cdr3_aa: CASSNGGGYTF; cdr3_nt: TGTGCCAGCAGTAACGGCGGTGGCTACACCTTC
v_call: TRBV6-4; d_call: NA; j_call: TRBJ1-4; clone_size: NA; cdr3_aa: CASSDFMATNEKLFF; cdr3_nt: TGTGCCAGCAGTGACTTCATGGCAACTAATGAAAAACTGTTTTTT
v_call: TRBV4-1; d_call: TRBD2; j_call: TRBJ2-1; clone_size: NA; cdr3_aa: CASSQGAWGGGPNNEQFF; cdr3_nt: TGCGCCAGCAGCCAAGGGGCTTGGGGCGGGGGGCCCAACAATGAGCAGTTCTTC
v_call: TRBV27; d_call: NA; j_call: TRBJ2-6; clone_size: NA; cdr3_aa: CASSWASGANVLTF; cdr3_nt: TGTGCCAGCAGTTGGGCATCTGGGGCCAACGTCCTGACTTTC
v_call: TRBV10-1; d_call: NA; j_call: TRBJ2-7; clone_size: NA; cdr3_aa: CASSEVGREQYF; cdr3_nt: TGCGCCAGCAGTGAGGTGGGGCGGGAGCAGTACTTC
v_call: TRBV4-1; d_call: NA; j_call: TRBJ1-1; clone_size: NA; cdr3_aa: CASSHTNTEAFF; cdr3_nt: TGCGCCAGCAGCCATACAAACACTGAAGCTTTCTTT
v_call: TRBV4-1; d_call: NA; j_call: TRBJ2-1; clone_size: NA; cdr3_aa: CASSPWAFLSSYNEQFF; cdr3_nt: TGCGCCAGCAGCCCCTGGGCGTTTCTAAGCTCCTACAATGAGCAGTTCTTC
v_call: TRBV27; d_call: TRBD1; j_call: TRBJ2-2; clone_size: NA; cdr3_aa: CASSFWTGDTGELFF; cdr3_nt: TGTGCCAGCAGTTTCTGGACAGGGGACACCGGGGAGCTGTTTTTT
v_call: TRBV2; d_call: NA; j_call: TRBJ2-1; clone_size: once; cdr3_aa: CASADWPYNEQFF; cdr3_nt: TGTGCCAGCGCCGACTGGCCCTACAATGAGCAGTTCTTC
v_call: TRBV6-1; d_call: TRBD1; j_call: TRBJ1-2; clone_size: once; cdr3_aa: CAGTSGTGGDYGYTF; cdr3_nt: TGTGCCGGGACTTCCGGGACAGGGGGCGACTATGGCTACACCTTC
v_call: TRBV6-5; d_call: NA; j_call: TRBJ1-4; clone_size: once; cdr3_aa: CASSYMVQGRGEKLFF; cdr3_nt: TGTGCCAGCAGTTACATGGTGCAGGGGAGGGGAGAAAAACTGTTTTTT
v_call: TRBV4-1; d_call: TRBD1; j_call: TRBJ2-6; clone_size: NA; cdr3_aa: CASSQTGGAYRSGANVLTF; cdr3_nt: TGCGCCAGCAGCCAAACAGGGGGCGCTTACCGCTCTGGGGCCAACGTCCTGACTTTC
v_call: TRBV9; d_call: TRBD2; j_call: TRBJ2-2; clone_size: NA; cdr3_aa: CASSTRTSGGAVTSGELFF; cdr3_nt: TGTGCCAGCAGCACGAGGACTAGCGGGGGGGCCGTTACGTCCGGGGAGCTGTTTTTT
v_call: TRBV5-1; d_call: TRBD1; j_call: TRBJ1-5; clone_size: NA; cdr3_aa: CASSSGTGDSNQPQHF; cdr3_nt: TGCGCCAGCAGCTCGGGGACAGGGGATAGCAATCAGCCCCAGCATTTT
v_call: TRBV11-3; d_call: NA; j_call: TRBJ2-3; clone_size: NA; cdr3_aa: CASSLGPSVSTDTQYF; cdr3_nt: TGTGCCAGCAGCTTAGGTCCTAGCGTAAGCACAGATACGCAGTATTTT
v_call: TRBV5-1; d_call: TRBD2; j_call: TRBJ2-7; clone_size: NA; cdr3_aa: CASSPGLAVNYEQYF; cdr3_nt: TGCGCCAGCAGCCCGGGACTAGCCGTAAACTACGAGCAGTACTTC
v_call: TRBV6-1; d_call: NA; j_call: TRBJ1-6; clone_size: NA; cdr3_aa: CASSEAPYSPLHF; cdr3_nt: TGTGCCAGCAGTGAAGCACCGTATTCACCCCTCCACTTT
v_call: TRBV6-5; d_call: TRBD1; j_call: TRBJ1-1; clone_size: NA; cdr3_aa: CASSGRGGTEAFF; cdr3_nt: TGTGCCAGCAGTGGCAGGGGGGGCACTGAAGCTTTCTTT